This T cell receptor (beta chain) was identified in a study of cytomegalovirus exposure and HLA in healthy donors. Study-level background: There were around 100 million unique TCR beta sequences, drawn from roughly 200 million T cells, in an earlier analysis. The study, taken as a whole, reports: A later analysis linked 15,000 to 20,000 TCR beta sequences to HLA alleles at 0.05 false discovery rate. There were reportedly fewer N-insertions in an Asian-associated ancestry cluster than the approximately 600-donor mean, in a later analysis. Later analysis suggested most CMV-associated TCR beta chains were HLA-restricted.

Amplification used 60 Vbeta primers and 13 Jbeta primers. Measured with immunoSEQ multiplex PCR; TCRdb has only the in-frame clones, and not every one. There are fewer than 150,000 clones in the sample; roughly 80% occur only once, and 6.8% lies in the top ten. As concerns this clone: The antigen remains undetermined.

The sequence was collected from a man aged 40-49 years in good health and CMV-seropositive. Specimen: PBMCs.

The CDR3 sequence: CASSYSTANSYEQYF. The CDR3 nucleotides read TGTGCCAGCAGTTACTCGACAGCCAACTCCTACGAGCAGTACTTC. V is TRBV6-6 and J is TRBJ2-7, with D perhaps TRBD1 (5 bases). The CDR3 has 15 amino acids. The germline V gene encodes CDR1 MNHNY and CDR2 SVGAGI (reference sequence). The V gene lost 0 bases and the J gene lost 0 bases, with 9 bases spanning the gap.